Each of the 15 T cell receptor beta chains below was sequenced from the same sample in a study of cytomegalovirus exposure and HLA in healthy donors. The primer mix had 60 Vbeta and 13 Jbeta primers. The data were produced by immunoSEQ multiplex PCR, yet TCRdb's version contains in-frame clones alone and is incomplete. The table lists about 110,000 clones, roughly 80% of them singletons. What was sequenced was PBMCs. Receptor source: a woman under 40 in good health and CMV-seronegative.

The chain recombines TRBV6-5 with TRBJ1-1; D not resolved. The CDR3 covers 14 residues. The V end lost 2 bases, the J end lost 1 base, and 8 bases lay between the germline ends. Per germline, CDR1 MNHEY and CDR2 SVGAGI. The chain's CDR3 is CASSYPGTNTEAFF. The CDR3 DNA reads as TGTGCCAGCAGTTACCCAGGAACGAACACTGAAGCTTTCTTT.

The V gene is TRBV7-2, the J gene TRBJ2-2, with 8 nucleotides matching TRBD2. Germline CDR1 reads SGHTA; CDR2 reads FQGNSA. The CDR3 is made up of 16 amino acids. Losses at the gene ends were 2 bases for V and 6 bases for J; bases not matched to a gene: 8. This chain's CDR3 is CASSLYRASGSGELFF. Written as DNA, the CDR3 is TGTGCCAGCAGCTTATATAGAGCTAGCGGGTCCGGGGAGCTGTTTTTT.

The chain uses TRBV27 and TRBJ1-1, with D uncertain. The CDR3 is 14 amino acids. The germline CDR1 and CDR2 sequences are MNHEY and SMNVEV (reference sequence). The V end was cut by 2 bases, the J end by 1 base, with 8 bases between. CDR3 DNA sequence: TGTGCCAGCAGTTTAGGGCACCCGAACACTGAAGCTTTCTTT. Translation gives CASSLGHPNTEAFF.

The chain joins TRBV27 to TRBJ1-1; D is undetermined. Looked up from germline, CDR1 is MNHEY and CDR2 is SMNVEV (reference sequence). The V end was cut by 7 bases, the J end by 8 bases, with 8 bases between. The CDR3 sequence is 10 residues long. This CDR3 is CASNLFEAFF. The CDR3 DNA follows: TGTGCCAGCAATCTTTTCGAAGCTTTCTTT.

This chain's CDR3 is CASSLGGSNEQFF. The CDR3 DNA sequence: TGTGCCAGCAGCTTAGGAGGGTCCAATGAGCAGTTCTTC. J is TRBJ2-1 and V is TRBV7-9, with D perhaps TRBD2 (5 bases). CDR1 is SEHNR, CDR2 FQNEAQ, per germline (reference sequence). V was clipped by 1 base and J by 6 bases, with 7 bases between them. CDR3 length equals 13 residues.

This rearrangement joins TRBV29-1 to TRBJ1-4, with D maybe TRBD1 (5 bases). Germline V CDR1 and CDR2: SQVTM, ANQGSEA. Trimming left V 6 bases short and J 3 bases short, with 14 bases between. The CDR3 is 14 residues long. Written as DNA, the CDR3 is TGCAGCGTACAAAGCCGGGGGGCTAATGAAAAACTGTTTTTT. Translating it yields CSVQSRGANEKLFF.

V is TRBV11-2 and J is TRBJ1-3, with 8 bases aligning to TRBD1. CDR1 and CDR2 (germline): SGHAT, FQNNGV. Losses at the gene ends were 2 bases for V and 4 bases for J; bases not matched to a gene: 7. The CDR3 has 16 amino acids. CDR3 in DNA: TGTGCCAGCAGCTTATCCTCGGGGGACAGGGGAAACACCATATATTTT. It yields the protein CASSLSSGDRGNTIYF.

This clone was seen a few times. The genes are TRBV7-3 and TRBJ2-5; 7 bases agree with TRBD1. The CDR3 is made up of 14 amino acids. V gave up 5 bases and J gave up 2 bases; unmatched junction bases: 5. The germline gives CDR1 SGHTA, CDR2 FQGTGA. CDR3: CASSQSRGQETQYF. The CDR3 nucleotides read TGTGCCAGCAGCCAATCCAGGGGGCAAGAGACCCAGTACTTC.

This chain uses TRBV7-2 with TRBJ2-6, with TRBD1 identical over 10 bases. CDR1 and CDR2 (germline): SGHTA, FQGNSA. V was pared by 3 bases and J by 1 base, with 6 bases of the junction left unmatched. CDR3 length: 18 residues. DNA for the CDR3: TGTGCCAGCAGCTTGAGGACAGGGGGAGGGTCTGGGGCCAACGTCCTGACTTTC. Its translation: CASSLRTGGGSGANVLTF.

There are a few counts of this clone. The rearrangement uses TRBV5-1 and TRBJ1-4; 10 bases line up with TRBD1. The CDR3 covers 15 residues. J gave up 7 bases and V 0 bases, and 3 bases lay outside the gene matches. CDR1 is SGHRS and CDR2 is YFSETQ in the germline V gene. Here the CDR3 reads CASSLAGTGVEKLFF. In nucleotides, the CDR3 is TGCGCCAGCAGCTTGGCTGGGACAGGGGTTGAAAAACTGTTTTTT.

The gene calls are TRBV29-1 and TRBJ1-3; 8 bases map to TRBD1. This CDR3 has 15 amino acids. The junction had 7 bases not matched to a gene; V was cut back by 6 bases and J by 0 bases. Germline CDR1 SQVTM, CDR2 ANQGSEA. The CDR3 region is CSVGQGSGSGNTIYF. The CDR3 nucleotides are TGCAGCGTAGGACAGGGCTCCGGCTCTGGAAACACCATATATTTT.

This chain joins TRBV4-3 and TRBJ1-1; TRBD1 matches at 12 bases. The germline V gene encodes CDR1 LGHNA and CDR2 YSLEER. The length of the CDR3 is 15 residues. V lost 3 bases, J lost 3 bases, and 2 bases stayed unmatched. Here the CDR3 reads CASSQGQGAHTEAFF. For the CDR3, the DNA is TGCGCCAGCAGCCAGGGACAGGGGGCCCACACTGAAGCTTTCTTT.

The genes are TRBV9 and TRBJ2-5; perhaps TRBD1 as D (6 bases). V was pared by 0 bases and J by 5 bases, with 11 bases between. Germline-derived CDR1 and CDR2 are SGDLS and YYNGEE. This CDR3 has 14 amino acids. The CDR3 nucleotides are TGTGCCAGCAGCGTAGTTGACAGGTGGGAGACCCAGTACTTC. This translates into CASSVVDRWETQYF.

The chain employs TRBV18 and TRBJ1-2; 8 bases map to TRBD1. The trim removed 3 bases at V and 0 bases at J, leaving 3 bases unmatched. CDR1 is KGHSH and CDR2 is LQKENI in the germline V gene. This CDR3 region has 15 residues. CDR3 loop: CASSPDRDPNYGYTF. In DNA, the CDR3 is TGTGCCAGCTCACCGGACAGGGACCCTAACTATGGCTACACCTTC. Drawing the rest from reference TRBV18 and TRBJ1-2, the complete variable domain is NAGVMQNPRHLVRRRGQEARLRCSPMKGHSHVYWYRQLPEEGLKFMVYLQKENIIDESGMPKERFSAEFPKEGPSILRIQQVVRGDSAAYFCASSPDRDPNYGYTFGSGTRLTVV.

The chain links TRBV7-9 to TRBJ2-7; TRBD2 matches 14 bases. The trim removed 5 bases at V and 4 bases at J, leaving 10 bases unmatched. The CDR3 totals 17 residues. The germline CDR1 and CDR2 sequences are SEHNR and FQNEAQ (reference sequence). The CDR3 here is CASSPGTSGRTEYEQYF. For the CDR3, the DNA is TGTGCCAGCAGCCCAGGGACTAGCGGGAGAACCGAATACGAGCAGTACTTC.